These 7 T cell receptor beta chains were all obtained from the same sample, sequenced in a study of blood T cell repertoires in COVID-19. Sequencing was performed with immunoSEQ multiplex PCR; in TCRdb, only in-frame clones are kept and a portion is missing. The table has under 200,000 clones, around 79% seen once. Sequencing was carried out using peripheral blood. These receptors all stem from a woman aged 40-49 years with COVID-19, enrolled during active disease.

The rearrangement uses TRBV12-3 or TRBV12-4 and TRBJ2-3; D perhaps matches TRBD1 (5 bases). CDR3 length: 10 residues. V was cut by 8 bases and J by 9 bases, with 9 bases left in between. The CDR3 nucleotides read TGTGCCAGCTCTAAGGGGACGCAGTATTTT. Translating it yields CASSKGTQYF.

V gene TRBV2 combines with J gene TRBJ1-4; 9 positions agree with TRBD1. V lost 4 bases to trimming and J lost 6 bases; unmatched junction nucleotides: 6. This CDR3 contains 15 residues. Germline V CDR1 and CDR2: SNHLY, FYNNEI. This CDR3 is CASSGLRTGDEKLFF. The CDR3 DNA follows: TGTGCCAGCAGTGGTCTTCGGACAGGGGATGAAAAACTGTTTTTT.

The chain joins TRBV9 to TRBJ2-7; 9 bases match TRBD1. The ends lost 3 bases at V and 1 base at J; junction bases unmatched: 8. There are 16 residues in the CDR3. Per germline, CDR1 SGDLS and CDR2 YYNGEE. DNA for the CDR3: TGTGCCAGCAGCGCCGCCGGGACAGGGCTTTCCTACGAGCAGTACTTC. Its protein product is CASSAAGTGLSYEQYF.

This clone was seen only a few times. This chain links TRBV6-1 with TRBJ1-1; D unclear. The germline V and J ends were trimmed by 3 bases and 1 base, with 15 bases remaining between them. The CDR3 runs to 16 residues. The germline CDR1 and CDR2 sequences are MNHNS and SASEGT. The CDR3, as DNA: TGTGCCAGCAGTGACTTAGACTTTCGAAGGAACACTGAAGCTTTCTTT. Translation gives CASSDLDFRRNTEAFF.

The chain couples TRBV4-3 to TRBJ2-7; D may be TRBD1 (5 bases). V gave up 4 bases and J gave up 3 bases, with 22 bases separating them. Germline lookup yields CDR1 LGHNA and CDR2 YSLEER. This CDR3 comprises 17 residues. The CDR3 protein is CASSPHAKWGVNYEQYF. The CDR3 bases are TGCGCCAGCAGCCCCCACGCCAAGTGGGGCGTCAACTACGAGCAGTACTTC.

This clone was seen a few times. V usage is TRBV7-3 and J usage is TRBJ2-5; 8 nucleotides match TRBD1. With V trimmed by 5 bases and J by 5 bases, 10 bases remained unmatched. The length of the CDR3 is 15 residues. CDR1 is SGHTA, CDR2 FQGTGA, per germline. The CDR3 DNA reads TGTGCCAGCAGCCGTTACAGGGGGGCGGAGGAGACCCAGTACTTC. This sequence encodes CASSRYRGAEETQYF.

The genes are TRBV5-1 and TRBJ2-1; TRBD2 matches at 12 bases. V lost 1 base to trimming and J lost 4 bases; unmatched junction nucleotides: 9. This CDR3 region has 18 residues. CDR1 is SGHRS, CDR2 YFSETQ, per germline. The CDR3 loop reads CASSLTATSGSSYNEQFF. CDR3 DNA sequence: TGCGCCAGCAGCTTGACCGCGACTAGCGGGAGTTCATACAATGAGCAGTTCTTC.